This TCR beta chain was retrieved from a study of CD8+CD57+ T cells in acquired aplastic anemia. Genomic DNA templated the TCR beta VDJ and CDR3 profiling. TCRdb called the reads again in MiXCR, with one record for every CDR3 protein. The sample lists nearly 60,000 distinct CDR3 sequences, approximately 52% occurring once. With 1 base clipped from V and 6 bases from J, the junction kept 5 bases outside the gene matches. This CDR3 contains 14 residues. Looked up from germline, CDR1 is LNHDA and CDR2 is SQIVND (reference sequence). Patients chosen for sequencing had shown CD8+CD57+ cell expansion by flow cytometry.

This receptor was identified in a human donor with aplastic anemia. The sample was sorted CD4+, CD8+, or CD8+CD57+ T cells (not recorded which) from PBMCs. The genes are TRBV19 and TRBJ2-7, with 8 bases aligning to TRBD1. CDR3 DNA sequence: TGTGCCAGTAGTATAGGACAGGGGACGGGCGAGCAGTACTTC. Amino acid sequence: CASSIGQGTGEQYF.